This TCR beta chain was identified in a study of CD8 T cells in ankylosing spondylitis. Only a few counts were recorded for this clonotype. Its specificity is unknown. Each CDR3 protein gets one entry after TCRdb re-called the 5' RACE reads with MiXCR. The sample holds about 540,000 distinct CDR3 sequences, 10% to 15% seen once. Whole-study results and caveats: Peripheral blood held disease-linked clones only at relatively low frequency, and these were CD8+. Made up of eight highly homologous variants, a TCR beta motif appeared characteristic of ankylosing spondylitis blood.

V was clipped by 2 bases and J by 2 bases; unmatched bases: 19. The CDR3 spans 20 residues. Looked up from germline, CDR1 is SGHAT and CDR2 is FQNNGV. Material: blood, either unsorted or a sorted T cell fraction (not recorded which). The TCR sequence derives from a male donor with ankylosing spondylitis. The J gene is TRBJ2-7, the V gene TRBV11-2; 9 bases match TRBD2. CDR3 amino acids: CASSLLHPSEAGGPAYEQYF. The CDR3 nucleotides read TGTGCCAGCAGCTTATTGCATCCCTCAGAGGCGGGAGGGCCGGCCTACGAGCAGTACTTC.